This T cell receptor beta chain was observed in a study of blood T cell repertoires in COVID-19 (dated by TCRdb to 2020 to 2022). The study in broad terms: Samples from collaborators originated in the United States, Italy and Spain and spanned both the acute and convalescent phases of COVID-19. The material from the prospective study consisted of cDNA or gDNA derived from T cells, B-cell-depleted T cells, or PBMCs. Subjects who had been exposed to COVID-19, were actively infected with it, or had recovered from it provided the deeply sampled blood TCRbeta repertoires that made up the dataset. The repertoires were made available in a free public database intended to serve as a resource for research on the immune response to SARS-CoV-2. Samples were obtained from the ongoing ImmuneRACE study (first 160 participants) and from 1,254 subjects provided by 6 global collaborators. Sample metadata almost always included a de-identified subject ID, COVID-19 status, age in years and sex. Where HLA class I and class II types were available, the types were taken from metadata supplied by the sample provider, not from assay-based typing. The research as a whole found: How much clinical and demographic metadata was included differed by source and by participant, and the metadata was provided uncurated.

Each collaborating institution followed its own protocols to collect whole blood in K2EDTA tubes. Collaborator samples were shipped for TCRbeta analysis as frozen whole blood, isolated PBMCs, or DNA extracted from either sample type. The CDR3 contains 16 residues, cysteine and phenylalanine counted. Just CDR3 DNA is preserved here, 48 bases in frame from base 1. A single count supports this clone. Its antigen is unknown. Nothing much larger sits one base from this clone, and base qualities are not available. TCRbeta CDR3 regions were amplified from genomic DNA by means of the immunoSEQ Assay, a bias-controlled multiplex PCR. Per the authors' processing: Within the assay, amplification of reference gene primers was used to estimate how many nucleated cells each sample contained. To quantify the absolute abundance of each unique TCRbeta CDR3 rearrangement, sequence reads were collapsed and filtered. For each sample, productive Simpson clonality was calculated as the square root of Simpson's diversity index across productive rearrangements. As stored in TCRdb, this immuneACCESS dataset retains in-frame rearrangements with V and J assigned. A fraction of the clones does not appear; measured against another copy, unresolved V genes explain less than half of the discrepancy, and the remainder lacks a known reason. The V and J calls and the clone size are those of that table, but D and trimming were determined from the DNA. Here the sample has over 90,000 clones; approximately 80% occur a single time. Around 13% of the sample lies in the top ten.

The receptor chain draws on TRBV12-2 and TRBJ2-7; TRBD1 is taken as the D call from the table, unchecked against the DNA. TRBV12-2 is assigned pseudogene status. The origin of this receptor is a human donor in a cohort sampled during active COVID-19. The sequenced sample consisted of peripheral blood. The CDR3 region reads CASRLTDREWVYEQYF. The sequenced DNA: TGTGCAAGTCGCTTAACCGACAGGGAGTGGGTCTACGAGCAGTACTTC.